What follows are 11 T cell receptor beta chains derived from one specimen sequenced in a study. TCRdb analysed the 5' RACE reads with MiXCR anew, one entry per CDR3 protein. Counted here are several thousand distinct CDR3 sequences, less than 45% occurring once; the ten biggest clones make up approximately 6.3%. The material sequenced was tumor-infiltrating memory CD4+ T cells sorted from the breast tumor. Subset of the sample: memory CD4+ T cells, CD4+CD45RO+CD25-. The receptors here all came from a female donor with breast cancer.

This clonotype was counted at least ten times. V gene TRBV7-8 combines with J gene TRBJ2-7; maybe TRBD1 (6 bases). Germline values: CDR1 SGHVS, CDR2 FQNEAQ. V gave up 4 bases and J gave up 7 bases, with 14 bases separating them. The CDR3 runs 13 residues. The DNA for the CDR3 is TGTGCCAGCAGCTCCGGACAGACTGGAGAGCAGTACTTC. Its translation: CASSSGQTGEQYF.

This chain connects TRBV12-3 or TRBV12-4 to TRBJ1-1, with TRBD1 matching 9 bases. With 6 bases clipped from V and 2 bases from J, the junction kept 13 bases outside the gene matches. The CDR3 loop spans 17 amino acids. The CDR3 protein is CASSQRPGQGTNTEAFF. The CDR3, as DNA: TGTGCCAGCAGCCAGAGACCAGGACAGGGGACAAACACTGAAGCTTTCTTT.

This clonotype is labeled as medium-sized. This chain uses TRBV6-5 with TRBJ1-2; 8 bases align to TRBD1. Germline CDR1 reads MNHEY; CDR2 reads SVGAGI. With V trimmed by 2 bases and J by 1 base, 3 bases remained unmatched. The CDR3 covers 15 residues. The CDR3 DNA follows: TGTGCCAGCAGTTACACAGGGGGGTTTAACTATGGCTACACCTTC. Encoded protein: CASSYTGGFNYGYTF.

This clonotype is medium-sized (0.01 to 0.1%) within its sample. CDR3 loop: CASSSTGNYNQPQHF. CDR3 nucleotide sequence: TGCGCCAGCAGCTCGACAGGCAATTACAATCAGCCCCAGCATTTT. The gene calls are TRBV5-1 and TRBJ1-5; weak D call: TRBD1 (6 bases). CDR1 and CDR2 (germline): SGHRS, YFSETQ. The CDR3 runs 15 residues. Deletions cut 3 bases from V and 3 bases from J, with 13 bases between.

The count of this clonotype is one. The CDR3: CASSPRVEGTDTQYF. The CDR3 bases are TGCGCCAGCAGCCCCAGGGTGGAGGGCACAGATACGCAGTATTTT. The V call is TRBV5-1, the J call TRBJ2-3; D tentatively reads TRBD1 or TRBD2 (5 bases each). This CDR3 comprises 15 residues. Germline V gene sequence: CDR1 SGHRS, CDR2 YFSETQ. The V and J ends lost 4 bases and 1 base respectively, with 13 bases between them.

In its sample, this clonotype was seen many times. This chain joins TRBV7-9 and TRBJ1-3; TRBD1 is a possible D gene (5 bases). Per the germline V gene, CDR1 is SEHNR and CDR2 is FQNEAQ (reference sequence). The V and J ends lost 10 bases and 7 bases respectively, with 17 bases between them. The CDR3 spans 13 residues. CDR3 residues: CATPTAVGNTIYF. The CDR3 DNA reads TGTGCCACCCCGACAGCCGTTGGGAACACCATATATTTT.

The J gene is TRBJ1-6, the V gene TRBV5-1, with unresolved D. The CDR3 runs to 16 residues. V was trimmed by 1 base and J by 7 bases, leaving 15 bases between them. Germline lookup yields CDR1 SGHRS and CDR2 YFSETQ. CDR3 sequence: CASSLSMGMCNSPLHF. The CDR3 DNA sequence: TGCGCCAGCAGCTTGTCAATGGGTATGTGCAATTCACCCCTCCACTTT. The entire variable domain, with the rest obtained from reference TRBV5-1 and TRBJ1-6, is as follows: KAGVTQTPRYLIKTRGQQVTLSCSPISGHRSVSWYQQTPGQGLQFLFEYFSETQRNKGNFPGRFSGRQFSNSRSEMNVSTLELGDSALYLCASSLSMGMCNSPLHFGNGTRLTVT.

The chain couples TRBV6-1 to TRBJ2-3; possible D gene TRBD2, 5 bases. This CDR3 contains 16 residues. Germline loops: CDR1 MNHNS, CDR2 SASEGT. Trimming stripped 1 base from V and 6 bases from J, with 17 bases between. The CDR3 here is CASSEVRGKSSDTQYF. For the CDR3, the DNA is TGTGCCAGCAGTGAAGTACGAGGGAAGTCCAGCGATACGCAGTATTTT.

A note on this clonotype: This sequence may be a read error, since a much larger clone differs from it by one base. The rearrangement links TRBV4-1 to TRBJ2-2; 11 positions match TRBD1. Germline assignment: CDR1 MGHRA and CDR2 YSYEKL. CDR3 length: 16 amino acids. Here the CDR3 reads CASSQERTGGIGELSF. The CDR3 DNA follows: TGCGCCAGCAGCCAAGAACGGACAGGGGGCATCGGGGAGCTGTCTTTT.

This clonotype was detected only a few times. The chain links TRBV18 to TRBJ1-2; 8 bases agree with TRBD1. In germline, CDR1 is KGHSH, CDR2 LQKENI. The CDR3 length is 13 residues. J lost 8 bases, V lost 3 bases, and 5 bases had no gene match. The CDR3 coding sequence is TGTGCCAGCTCACCTCTGGACAGGGAGGGCTACACCTTC. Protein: CASSPLDREGYTF.

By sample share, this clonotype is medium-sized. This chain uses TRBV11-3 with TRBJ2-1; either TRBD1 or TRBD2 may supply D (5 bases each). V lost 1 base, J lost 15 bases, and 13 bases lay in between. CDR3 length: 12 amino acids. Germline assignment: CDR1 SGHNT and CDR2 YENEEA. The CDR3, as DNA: TGTGCCAGCAGCTTAGTAGAGGGGTCCTCGTTCTTC. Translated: CASSLVEGSSFF.